The TCR beta chain described here comes from a study of cytomegalovirus exposure and HLA in healthy donors. The germline V gene has CDR1 ENHRY and CDR2 SYGVKD. With 11 bases removed from V and 7 bases from J, the gap between germline ends came to 17 bases. The CDR3 length is 12 residues. The PCR ran on 60 Vbeta and 13 Jbeta primers. Assay: immunoSEQ multiplex PCR; the TCRdb copy retains only in-frame clones and omits some. The sample records about 160,000 clones, around 88% being singletons. To note about this clone: Its antigen is unidentified.

Study conclusions and caveats: The authors later found most CMV-associated TCR beta chains appeared HLA-restricted. Upon later analysis, HLA-associated TCR beta chains proved more clonally expanded than other, equally common chains.

The chain links TRBV10-3 to TRBJ2-5; D remains ambiguous. The receptor was isolated from a young woman in good health and CMV-seronegative. Sequences were obtained from PBMCs. The CDR3 loop is CALGEARGTQYF. The CDR3 DNA reads TGTGCCCTCGGAGAGGCGCGAGGGACCCAGTACTTC.